A single sample is the source of the 5 T cell receptor beta chains below, sequenced in a study of cytomegalovirus exposure and HLA in healthy donors. With 60 Vbeta and 13 Jbeta primers, the PCR was carried out. The protocol was immunoSEQ multiplex PCR, while the TCRdb copy is restricted to in-frame clones and leaves out a portion. The repertoire has around 68,000 clones, around 86% of them found once; the top ten carry approximately 11%. Sequencing input: PBMCs. Receptors originate from a female donor in good health and CMV-seronegative.

The rearrangement uses TRBV18 and TRBJ2-7; D is possibly TRBD2 (6 bases). The CDR3 contains 18 residues. Germline CDR1 and CDR2: KGHSH and LQKENI. V shed 4 bases and J shed 6 bases, with 28 bases lying between them. CDR3 amino acids: CASSLMSQGGSNPSEQYF. In DNA, the CDR3 is TGTGCCAGCTCACTAATGTCTCAGGGAGGTTCGAACCCCTCCGAGCAGTACTTC.

The chain combines TRBV27 with TRBJ2-7, with 13 bases matching TRBD2. CDR3 length: 15 residues. The germline CDR1 and CDR2 sequences are MNHEY and SMNVEV (reference sequence). The J segment lost 4 bases and the V segment lost 6 bases, leaving 6 bases of the junction unmatched. The chain's CDR3 is CASSWGLAGPYEQYF. The CDR3 DNA reads TGTGCCAGCAGCTGGGGACTAGCGGGACCTTACGAGCAGTACTTC.

V gene TRBV7-9 combines with J gene TRBJ2-3; TRBD2 is a possible D gene (6 bases). The ends were cut back, 4 bases at V and 1 base at J, with 21 bases in the middle. Germline assignment: CDR1 SEHNR and CDR2 FQNEAQ (reference sequence). CDR3 length: 18 amino acids. CDR3 in amino acids: CASSSSSPEGPGTDTQYF. In DNA form, the CDR3 reads TGTGCCAGCAGCTCTAGTTCCCCGGAGGGTCCAGGCACAGATACGCAGTATTTT. Drawing the rest from reference TRBV7-9 and TRBJ2-3, the complete variable domain is DTGVSQNPRHKITKRGQNVTFRCDPISEHNRLYWYRQTLGQGPEFLTYFQNEAQLEKSRLLSDRFSAERPKGSFSTLEIQRTEQGDSAMYLCASSSSSPEGPGTDTQYFGPGTRLTVL.

The table lists this clone with a count of one. The rearrangement joins TRBV20-1 to TRBJ2-7; D is unclear. Germline CDR1 and CDR2: DFQATT and SNEGSKA (reference sequence). With 1 base removed from V and 3 bases from J, the gap between germline ends came to 4 bases. The CDR3 runs to 11 residues. The CDR3, as DNA: TGCAGTGCTAGAGCCCACTACGAGCAGTACTTC. Amino acids: CSARAHYEQYF.

The genes are TRBV19 and TRBJ1-5; D ambiguous. The CDR3 is 15 amino acids. Germline V gene data show CDR1 as LNHDA and CDR2 as SQIVND (reference sequence). V lost 5 bases and J lost 0, with 11 bases in between. The CDR3 loop is CASSERVGSNQPQHF. The CDR3, as DNA: TGTGCCAGTAGTGAGAGGGTGGGTAGCAATCAGCCCCAGCATTTT. The variable domain in full, with the rest retrieved from reference TRBV19 and TRBJ1-5, is DGGITQSPKYLFRKEGQNVTLSCEQNLNHDAMYWYRQDPGQGLRLIYYSQIVNDFQKGDIAEGYSVSREKKESFPLTVTSAQKNPTAFYLCASSERVGSNQPQHFGDGTRLSIL.